The 6 T cell receptor beta chains presented below share a single source sample, sequenced in a study of CD8+ T cells in alopecia areata. Extraction and reverse transcription of RNA yielded cDNA as the sequencing template. Clones were read by immunoSEQ multiplex PCR, and TCRdb kept only the in-frame ones, dropping some. In the table there are some 170,000 clones, about 54% of which are singletons. Treatment reported: oral pan-JAK inhibitor, 5-10 mg twice daily. The source was CD4+ T cells sorted from blood, collected at approximately week 56, from a patient treated with tofacitinib. These receptors all come from a human donor with alopecia areata.

There are a few counts of this clone. The rearrangement links TRBV9 to TRBJ1-5; TRBD1 is a possible D gene (5 bases). In germline, CDR1 is SGDLS, CDR2 YYNGEE. The germline V and J ends were trimmed by 0 bases and 7 bases, with 17 bases remaining between them. This CDR3 region has 16 residues. CDR3 nucleotide sequence: TGTGCCAGCAGCGTAGAACCCAGGGTAAAGGCGCAGCCCCAGCATTTT. Its protein product is CASSVEPRVKAQPQHF.

This clone turned up a few times. The genes are TRBV5-1 and TRBJ2-3; 7 bases are shared with TRBD1. This CDR3 contains 15 residues. Germline V gene sequence: CDR1 SGHRS, CDR2 YFSETQ. V trimming: 0 bases; J trimming: 4 bases; junction bases outside the gene matches: 5. The DNA for the CDR3 is TGCGCCAGCAGCTTGGGGGGACAGACCCCAGATACGCAGTATTTT. This translates into CASSLGGQTPDTQYF.

The V and J genes are TRBV9 and TRBJ2-3, with 11 bases lining up with TRBD2. The germline CDR1 and CDR2 sequences are SGDLS and YYNGEE. The CDR3 sequence is 19 residues long. The V and J ends lost 0 bases and 0 bases, in that order; junction bases with no gene match: 9. CDR3 DNA: TGTGCCAGCAGCGTAGGGGCTAGCGGGGGGCCACGCAGCACAGATACGCAGTATTTT. Its translation is CASSVGASGGPRSTDTQYF.

The V gene is TRBV15, the J gene TRBJ2-2; D not resolved. Germline lookup yields CDR1 LNHNV and CDR2 YYDKDF (reference sequence). V shed 0 bases and J shed 4 bases, with 12 bases lying between them. CDR3 length: 16 amino acids. CDR3 amino acids: CATSRDRSAITGELFF. CDR3 nucleotide sequence: TGTGCCACCAGCAGAGATCGCAGCGCCATCACCGGGGAGCTGTTTTTT.

The J gene is TRBJ2-1, the V gene TRBV29-1, with TRBD1 as a possible D gene (6 bases). With 5 bases removed from V and 4 bases from J, the gap between germline ends came to 9 bases. The germline V gene has CDR1 SQVTM and CDR2 ANQGSEA. CDR3 size: 12 residues. CDR3 DNA sequence: TGCAGCGTTCAAAGGGGGTACAATGAGCAGTTCTTC. Amino acids: CSVQRGYNEQFF.

The rearrangement uses TRBV28 and TRBJ1-2, with D tentatively TRBD1 (5 bases). The V end was cut by 6 bases, the J end by 8 bases, with 13 bases between. The CDR3 covers 12 residues. Germline CDR1 MDHEN, CDR2 SYDVKM. CDR3 sequence: CASSLAGYGYTF. CDR3 DNA sequence: TGTGCCAGCAGCCTAGCAGGGTACGGCTACACCTTC.